The 10 T cell receptor beta chains below were found in one sample sequenced in a study of human T cells and chemical hapten exposure. TCRdb processed the RACE reads anew with MiXCR; each CDR3 protein has one entry. The sample yields 350,000 to 400,000 distinct CDR3 sequences, just under 6.5% seen once. Stated time point: patch test 2, 6 weeks after DPC sensitization. Treatment specified: therapeutic diphenylcyclopropenone sensitization with weekly scalp DPC. The sample was whole blood, taken in connection with sensitization to the hapten diphenylcyclopropenone (DPC). The source is a woman aged 18-29 years with alopecia areata. Some clones in this sample may be carry-over from other donors' samples.

This clonotype was recorded many times. The chain recombines TRBV9 with TRBJ2-2, with TRBD2 matching over 9 bases. The J segment lost 4 bases and the V segment lost 2 bases, leaving 6 bases of the junction unmatched. The length of the CDR3 is 16 residues. Germline CDR1 and CDR2: SGDLS and YYNGEE. The CDR3 sequence: CASSVFSGGTTGELFF. CDR3 DNA: TGTGCCAGCAGCGTCTTTAGCGGGGGTACCACCGGGGAGCTGTTTTTT. The variable domain in full, with the rest retrieved from reference TRBV9 and TRBJ2-2, is DSGVTQTPKHLITATGQRVTLRCSPRSGDLSVYWYQQSLDQGLQFLIQYYNGEERAKGNILERFSAQQFPDLHSELNLSSLELGDSALYFCASSVFSGGTTGELFFGEGSRLTVL.

This clonotype was seen a handful of times. V is TRBV7-9 and J is TRBJ2-3, with D possibly being TRBD1 or TRBD2 (5 bases each). V was trimmed by 5 bases and J by 2 bases, leaving 17 bases between them. The germline V gene has CDR1 SEHNR and CDR2 FQNEAQ (reference sequence). The CDR3 consists of 16 residues. The CDR3 is CASSDNSGTYTDTQYF. The DNA for the CDR3 is TGTGCCAGCAGCGATAATTCCGGGACGTACACAGATACGCAGTATTTT.

In its sample, this clonotype was seen many times. V usage is TRBV7-2 and J usage is TRBJ2-1; a possible D gene is TRBD2 (6 bases). The V gene lost 2 bases and the J gene lost 9 bases, with 14 bases spanning the gap. The CDR3 has 14 residues. Germline V CDR1 and CDR2: SGHTA, FQGNSA. The DNA for the CDR3 is TGTGCCAGCAGCTTATTGCCGGGGGATGGTGAGCAGTTCTTC. Amino acid sequence: CASSLLPGDGEQFF. Full variable domain (remainder filled in from reference TRBV7-2 and TRBJ2-1): GAGVSQSPSNKVTEKGKDVELRCDPISGHTALYWYRQSLGQGLEFLIYFQGNSAPDKSGLPSDRFSAERTGGSVSTLTIQRTQQEDSAVYLCASSLLPGDGEQFFGPGTRLTVL.

The chain couples TRBV29-1 to TRBJ1-2; tentatively, D is TRBD1 (5 bases). The germline V and J ends were trimmed by 3 bases and 6 bases, with 14 bases remaining between them. The CDR3 runs 13 residues. Germline V gives CDR1 SQVTM, CDR2 ANQGSEA. In nucleotides, the CDR3 is TGCAGCGTTGAGTCAGGCAGGGTCAATGGCTACACCTTC. It codes for CSVESGRVNGYTF.

The chain employs TRBV4-1 and TRBJ2-1; D is uncertain. V dropped 1 base and J dropped 0 bases, with 10 bases sitting between them. The germline V gene has CDR1 MGHRA and CDR2 YSYEKL. The CDR3 is 16 amino acids. CDR3 bases: TGCGCCAGCAGCCAAGGGGCCTTAAGCTCCTACAATGAGCAGTTCTTC. Translating it yields CASSQGALSSYNEQFF.

The chain employs TRBV7-9 and TRBJ1-6, with D possibly matching TRBD1 (5 bases). This CDR3 has 16 residues. V shed 2 bases and J shed 7 bases, with 15 bases lying between them. Looked up from germline, CDR1 is SEHNR and CDR2 is FQNEAQ (reference sequence). CDR3 in DNA: TGTGCCAGCAGCTTAACATCCCCGGGGCTAAATTCACCCCTCCACTTT. This encodes CASSLTSPGLNSPLHF. Supplemented by reference TRBV7-9 and TRBJ1-6, the full variable domain reads DTGVSQNPRHKITKRGQNVTFRCDPISEHNRLYWYRQTLGQGPEFLTYFQNEAQLEKSRLLSDRFSAERPKGSFSTLEIQRTEQGDSAMYLCASSLTSPGLNSPLHFGNGTRLTVT.

The chain uses TRBV6-5 and TRBJ2-7, with 8 bases aligning to TRBD1. CDR1 is MNHEY, CDR2 SVGAGI, per germline. The V and J ends lost 2 bases and 4 bases, in that order; junction bases with no gene match: 7. There are 15 residues in the CDR3. In DNA form, the CDR3 reads TGTGCCAGCAGTTACGCCGCCCAGGGGGCATACGAGCAGTACTTC. Residues: CASSYAAQGAYEQYF.

This clonotype came up a few times. This chain links TRBV28 with TRBJ2-7; weak D call: TRBD2 (6 bases). Trimming cost V 4 bases and J 1 base, with 11 bases left between them. The CDR3 sequence is 14 residues long. CDR1 and CDR2 from the germline V gene are MDHEN and SYDVKM. The CDR3 DNA reads TGTGCCAGCAGTTCAGCGGGTACTTCCTACGAGCAGTACTTC. Translation: CASSSAGTSYEQYF.

The rearrangement joins TRBV4-1 to TRBJ2-2; D uncertain. CDR1 and CDR2 from the germline V gene are MGHRA and YSYEKL. Trimming removed 4 bases at V and 7 bases at J, with 19 bases between. The CDR3 consists of 16 residues. In DNA form, the CDR3 reads TGCGCCAGCAGCCCCCTGTTTGAAGCCCCGGGCGGGGAGCTGTTTTTT. Its translation is CASSPLFEAPGGELFF.

This clonotype was found a few times. V is TRBV4-3 and J is TRBJ1-2; tentatively, D is TRBD1 (5 bases). V was trimmed by 0 bases and J by 8 bases, leaving 16 bases between them. The CDR3 sequence is 15 residues long. Germline CDR1 and CDR2: LGHNA and YSLEER. The CDR3 nucleotides are TGCGCCAGCAGCCAAGATTTACAGGTTCCGCGGGGCTACACCTTC. Its translation: CASSQDLQVPRGYTF.